This TCR beta chain was identified during a study of blood T cell repertoires in COVID-19. Study-wide context: The United States, Italy and Spain were the sources of the acute and convalescent COVID-19 samples.

The protocol was immunoSEQ multiplex PCR, while the TCRdb copy is restricted to in-frame clones and leaves out a portion. The sample records roughly 280,000 clones, more than 85% being singletons. The study recruited people aged roughly 18 to 95 years across approximately 25 US areas. This clone was observed a few times. CDR1 and CDR2 (germline): LNHDA, SQIVND (reference sequence). This CDR3 is 13 amino acids long. The trim removed 10 bases at V and 9 bases at J, leaving 7 bases unmatched. Input material: PBMCs or T cells enriched from blood (not recorded which). V gene TRBV19 combines with J gene TRBJ2-1, with TRBD1 identical over 12 bases. The TCR comes from a man aged 35-49 years who had been exposed to COVID-19. CDR3 DNA sequence: TGTGCCACCGCCGGGACAGGGGGCGGTGAGCAGTTCTTC. It encodes CATAGTGGGEQFF. The variable domain in full, with the rest retrieved from reference TRBV19 and TRBJ2-1, is DGGITQSPKYLFRKEGQNVTLSCEQNLNHDAMYWYRQDPGQGLRLIYYSQIVNDFQKGDIAEGYSVSREKKESFPLTVTSAQKNPTAFYLCATAGTGGGEQFFGPGTRLTVL.